The entry that follows covers one TCR beta chain sequence. As yet, its antigen is unknown. Division of CD4+ cells produced a CD45RA+ naive subset and a CD45RA-negative memory subset. The sample comes from a study of shared clonotypes between healthy human individuals. Study background: A few men and a couple of women, aged 18 to 49, were donors. Regarding the study as a whole: Generally, naive subsets came out with larger estimated richness than memory subsets. Against clonotypes common to all four donors, non-shared ones had lower generation probabilities.

Some clones are missing from TCRdb's copy, which holds only in-frame ones; the method was immunoSEQ multiplex PCR. This table has about 1.5 million clones, 98% appearing once. The TCR comes from a man aged 30 to 45 in good health. Sequencing was performed on naive CD4+ T cells sorted from blood. Subset indicated: CD45RA+ positively selected.

In nucleotides, the CDR3 is TGCGCCAGCAGCAGGGTCCCCTACGAGCAGTACTTC. Translation gives CASSRVPYEQYF. The rearrangement uses TRBV10-1 and TRBJ2-7; D possibly corresponds to TRBD1 (5 bases). This CDR3 is built from 12 residues. Trimming cost V 6 bases and J 2 bases, with 8 bases left between them. Germline assignment: CDR1 WNHNN and CDR2 SYGVQD (reference sequence).